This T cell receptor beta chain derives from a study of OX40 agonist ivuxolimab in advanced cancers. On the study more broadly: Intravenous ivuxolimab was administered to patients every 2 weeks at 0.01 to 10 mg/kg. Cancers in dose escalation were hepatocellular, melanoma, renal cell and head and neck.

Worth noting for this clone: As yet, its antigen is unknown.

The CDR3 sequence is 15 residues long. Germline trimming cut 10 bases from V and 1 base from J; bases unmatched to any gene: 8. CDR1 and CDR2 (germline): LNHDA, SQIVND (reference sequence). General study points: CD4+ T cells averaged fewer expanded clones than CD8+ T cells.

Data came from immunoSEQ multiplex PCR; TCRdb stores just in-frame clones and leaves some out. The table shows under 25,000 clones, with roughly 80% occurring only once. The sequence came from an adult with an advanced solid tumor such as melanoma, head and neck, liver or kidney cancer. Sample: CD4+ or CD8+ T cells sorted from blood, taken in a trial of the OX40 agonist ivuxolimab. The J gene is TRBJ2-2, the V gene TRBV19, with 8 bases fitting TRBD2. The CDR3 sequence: CATSRGGLNTGELFF. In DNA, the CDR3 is TGTGCCACCTCCCGGGGGGGCCTGAACACCGGGGAGCTGTTTTTT.